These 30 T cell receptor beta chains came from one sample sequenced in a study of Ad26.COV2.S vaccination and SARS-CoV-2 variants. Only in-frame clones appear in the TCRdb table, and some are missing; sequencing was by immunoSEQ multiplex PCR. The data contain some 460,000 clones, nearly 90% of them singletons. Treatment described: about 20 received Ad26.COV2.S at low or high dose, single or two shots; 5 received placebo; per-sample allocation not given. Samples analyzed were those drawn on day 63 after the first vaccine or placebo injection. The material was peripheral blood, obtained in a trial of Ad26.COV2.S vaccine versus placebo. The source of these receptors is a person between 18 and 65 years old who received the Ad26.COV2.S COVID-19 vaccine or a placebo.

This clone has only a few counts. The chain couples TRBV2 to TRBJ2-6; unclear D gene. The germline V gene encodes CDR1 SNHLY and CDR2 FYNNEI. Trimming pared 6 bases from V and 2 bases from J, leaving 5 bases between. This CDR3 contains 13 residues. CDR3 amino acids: CASSGTGANVLTF. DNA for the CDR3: TGTGCCAGCAGCGGTACTGGGGCCAACGTCCTGACTTTC. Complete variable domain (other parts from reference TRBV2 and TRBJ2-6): EPEVTQTPSHQVTQMGQEVILRCVPISNHLYFYWYRQILGQKVEFLVSFYNNEISEKSEIFDDQFSVERPDGSNFTLKIRSTKLEDSAMYFCASSGTGANVLTFGAGSRLTVL.

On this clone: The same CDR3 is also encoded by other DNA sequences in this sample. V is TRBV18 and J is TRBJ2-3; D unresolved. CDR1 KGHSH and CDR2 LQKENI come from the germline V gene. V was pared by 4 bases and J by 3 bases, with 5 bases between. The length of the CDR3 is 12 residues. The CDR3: CASSQSTDTQYF. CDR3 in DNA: TGTGCCAGCTCACAATCTACAGATACGCAGTATTTT.

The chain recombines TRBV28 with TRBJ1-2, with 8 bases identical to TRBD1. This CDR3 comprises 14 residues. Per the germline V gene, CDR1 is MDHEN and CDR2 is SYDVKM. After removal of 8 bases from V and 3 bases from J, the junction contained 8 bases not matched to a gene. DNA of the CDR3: TGTGCCAGCGGAGGGCAGGGGGCGGACTATGGCTACACCTTC. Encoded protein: CASGGQGADYGYTF.

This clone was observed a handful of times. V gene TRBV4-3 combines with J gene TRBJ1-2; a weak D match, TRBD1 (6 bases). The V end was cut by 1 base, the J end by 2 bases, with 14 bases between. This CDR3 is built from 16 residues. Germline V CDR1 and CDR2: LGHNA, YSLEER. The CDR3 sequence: CASSQGYSTGNYGYTF. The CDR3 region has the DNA TGCGCCAGCAGCCAAGGTTACTCTACAGGGAACTATGGCTACACCTTC.

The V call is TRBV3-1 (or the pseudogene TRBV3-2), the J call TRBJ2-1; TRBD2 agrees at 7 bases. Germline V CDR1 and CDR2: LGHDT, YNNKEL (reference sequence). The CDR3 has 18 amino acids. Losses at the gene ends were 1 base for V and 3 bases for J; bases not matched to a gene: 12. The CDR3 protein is CASSQAKFSGRLYNEQFF. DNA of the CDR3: TGTGCCAGCAGCCAAGCCAAATTTTCCGGGAGGCTCTACAATGAGCAGTTCTTC.

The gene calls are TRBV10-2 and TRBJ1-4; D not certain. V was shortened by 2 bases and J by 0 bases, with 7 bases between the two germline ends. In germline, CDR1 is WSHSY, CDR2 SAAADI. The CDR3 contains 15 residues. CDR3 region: CASSETETTNEKLFF. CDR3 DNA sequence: TGCGCCAGCAGTGAGACAGAGACAACTAATGAAAAACTGTTTTTT.

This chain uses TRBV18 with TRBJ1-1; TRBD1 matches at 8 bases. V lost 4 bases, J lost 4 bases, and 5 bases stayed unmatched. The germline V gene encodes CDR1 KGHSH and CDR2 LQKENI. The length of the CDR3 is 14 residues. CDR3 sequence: CASSLGQVFTEAFF. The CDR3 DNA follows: TGTGCCAGCTCACTGGGACAGGTTTTCACTGAAGCTTTCTTT.

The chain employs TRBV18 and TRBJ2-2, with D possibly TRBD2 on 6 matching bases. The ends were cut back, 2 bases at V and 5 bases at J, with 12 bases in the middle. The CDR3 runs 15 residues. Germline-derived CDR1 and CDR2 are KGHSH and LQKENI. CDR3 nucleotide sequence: TGTGCCAGCTCACCAGCTAGCGTGTCAACCGGGGAGCTGTTTTTT. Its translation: CASSPASVSTGELFF.

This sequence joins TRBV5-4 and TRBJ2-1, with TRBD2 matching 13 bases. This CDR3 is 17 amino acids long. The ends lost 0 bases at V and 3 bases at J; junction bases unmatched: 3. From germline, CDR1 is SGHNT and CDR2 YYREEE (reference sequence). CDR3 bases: TGTGCCAGCAGCTTGGGGACTAGCGGGAGTGGCTACAATGAGCAGTTCTTC. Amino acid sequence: CASSLGTSGSGYNEQFF.

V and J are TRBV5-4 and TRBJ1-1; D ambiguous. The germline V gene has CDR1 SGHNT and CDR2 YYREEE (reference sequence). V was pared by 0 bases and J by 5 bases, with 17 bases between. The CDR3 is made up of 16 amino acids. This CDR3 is CASSLDVQAPGTEAFF. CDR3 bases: TGTGCCAGCAGCTTGGATGTGCAGGCCCCGGGGACTGAAGCTTTCTTT. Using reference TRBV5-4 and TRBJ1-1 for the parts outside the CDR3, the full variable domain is ETGVTQSPTHLIKTRGQQVTLRCSSQSGHNTVSWYQQALGQGPQFIFQYYREEENGRGNFPPRFSGLQFPNYSSELNVNALELDDSALYLCASSLDVQAPGTEAFFGQGTRLTVV.

The CDR3 here is CASSGQGWGYTF. The CDR3 nucleotides read TGTGCCAGCAGCGGACAGGGTTGGGGCTACACCTTC. The J gene is TRBJ1-2, the V gene TRBV12-3 or TRBV12-4; 8 bases line up with TRBD1. V dropped 6 bases and J dropped 8; count of bases not matched to a gene: 5. This CDR3 has 12 amino acids.

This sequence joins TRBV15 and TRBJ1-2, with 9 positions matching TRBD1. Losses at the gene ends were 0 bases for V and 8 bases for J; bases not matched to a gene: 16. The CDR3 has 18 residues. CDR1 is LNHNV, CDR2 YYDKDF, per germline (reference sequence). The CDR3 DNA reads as TGTGCCACCAGCAGAGATGGGTTAGGGACAGGGACTGCCGGGGGCTACACCTTC. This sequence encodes CATSRDGLGTGTAGGYTF.

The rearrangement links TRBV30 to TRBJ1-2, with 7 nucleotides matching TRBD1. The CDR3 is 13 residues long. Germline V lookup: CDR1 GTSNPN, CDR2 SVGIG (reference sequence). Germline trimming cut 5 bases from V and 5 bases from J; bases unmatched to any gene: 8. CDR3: CAWLTGIGYGYTF. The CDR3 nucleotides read TGTGCCTGGCTGACAGGGATTGGGTATGGCTACACCTTC.

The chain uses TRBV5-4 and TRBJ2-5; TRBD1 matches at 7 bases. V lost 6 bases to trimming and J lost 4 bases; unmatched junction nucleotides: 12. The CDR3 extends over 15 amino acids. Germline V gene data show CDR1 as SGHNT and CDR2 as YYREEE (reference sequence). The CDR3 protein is CASTRQGANAETQYF. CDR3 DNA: TGTGCCAGCACCCGACAGGGAGCAAATGCAGAGACCCAGTACTTC.

DNA for the CDR3: TGTGCCAGCAGTGCGACAGATTATGGCTACACCTTC. It translates to CASSATDYGYTF. This chain connects TRBV6-2 or TRBV6-3 to TRBJ1-2; the D gene is possibly TRBD1 (5 bases). CDR1 MNHEY and CDR2 SVGEGT come from the germline V gene. CDR3 length: 12 residues. V shed 5 bases and J shed 5 bases, with 9 bases lying between them.

CDR3 sequence: CASSLQGSRDQPQHF. CDR3 DNA sequence: TGTGCCAGCAGCCTGCAGGGGTCTCGCGATCAGCCCCAGCATTTT. The gene calls are TRBV3-1 (or the pseudogene TRBV3-2) and TRBJ1-5, with D possibly being TRBD1 (6 bases). CDR1 is LGHDT, CDR2 YNNKEL, per germline (reference sequence). V was cut by 4 bases and J by 5 bases, with 15 bases left in between. CDR3 size: 15 residues.

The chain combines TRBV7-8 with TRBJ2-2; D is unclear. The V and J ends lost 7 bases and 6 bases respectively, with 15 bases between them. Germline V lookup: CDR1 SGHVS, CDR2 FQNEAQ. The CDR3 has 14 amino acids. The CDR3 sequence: CASNFNPRSGELFF. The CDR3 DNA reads TGTGCCAGCAACTTTAACCCGAGGTCCGGGGAGCTGTTTTTT.

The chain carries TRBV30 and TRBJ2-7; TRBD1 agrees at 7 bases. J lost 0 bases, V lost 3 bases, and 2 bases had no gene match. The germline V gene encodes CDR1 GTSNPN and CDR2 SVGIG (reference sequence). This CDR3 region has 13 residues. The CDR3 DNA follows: TGTGCCTGGAGGGGGACAGCCTCCTACGAGCAGTACTTC. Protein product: CAWRGTASYEQYF.

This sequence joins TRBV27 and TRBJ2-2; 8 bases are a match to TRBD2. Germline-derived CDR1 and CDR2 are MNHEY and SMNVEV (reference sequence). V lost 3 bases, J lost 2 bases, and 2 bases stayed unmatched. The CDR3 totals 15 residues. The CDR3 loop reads CASSLGLVNTGELFF. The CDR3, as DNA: TGTGCCAGCAGTTTGGGACTAGTTAACACCGGGGAGCTGTTTTTT.

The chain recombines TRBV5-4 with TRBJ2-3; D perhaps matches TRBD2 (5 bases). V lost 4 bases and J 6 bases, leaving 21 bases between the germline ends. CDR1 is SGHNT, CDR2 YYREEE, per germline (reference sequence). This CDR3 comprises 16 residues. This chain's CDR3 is CASSRSATSRGDTQYF. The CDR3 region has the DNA TGTGCCAGCAGCCGCTCGGCAACCTCAAGAGGGGATACGCAGTATTTT.

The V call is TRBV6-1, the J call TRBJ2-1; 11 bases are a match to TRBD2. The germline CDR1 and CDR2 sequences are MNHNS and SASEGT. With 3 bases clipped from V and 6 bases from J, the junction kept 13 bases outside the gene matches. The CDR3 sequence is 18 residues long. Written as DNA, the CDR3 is TGTGCCAGCAGTGACCCCGGGACTAGCGGCACCTTCAGCAATGAGCAGTTCTTC. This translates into CASSDPGTSGTFSNEQFF.

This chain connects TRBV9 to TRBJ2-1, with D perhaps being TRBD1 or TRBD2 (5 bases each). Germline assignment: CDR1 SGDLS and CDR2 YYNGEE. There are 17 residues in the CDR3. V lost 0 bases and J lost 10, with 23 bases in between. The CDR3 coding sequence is TGTGCCAGCAGCGTAGTGGGGCTAGCCATTCCTATTCAGGAGCAGTTCTTC. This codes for CASSVVGLAIPIQEQFF.

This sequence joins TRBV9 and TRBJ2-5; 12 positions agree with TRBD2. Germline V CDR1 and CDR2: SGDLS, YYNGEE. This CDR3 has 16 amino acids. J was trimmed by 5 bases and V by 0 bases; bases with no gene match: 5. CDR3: CASSVGTSGTDETQYF. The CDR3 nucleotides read TGTGCCAGCAGCGTAGGGACTAGCGGGACGGATGAGACCCAGTACTTC. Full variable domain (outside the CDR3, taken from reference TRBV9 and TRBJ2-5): DSGVTQTPKHLITATGQRVTLRCSPRSGDLSVYWYQQSLDQGLQFLIQYYNGEERAKGNILERFSAQQFPDLHSELNLSSLELGDSALYFCASSVGTSGTDETQYFGPGTRLLVL.

The DNA of the CDR3 is TGTGCCACCAGCAGAGCGCCCACTGACAGTTACTCTGGAAACACCATATATTTT. Translated, it gives CATSRAPTDSYSGNTIYF. The chain has TRBV15 and TRBJ1-3; D is possibly TRBD1 (5 bases). The CDR3 consists of 18 residues. V was cut by 1 base and J by 0 bases, with 16 bases left in between. Germline CDR1 is LNHNV and CDR2 is YYDKDF (reference sequence).

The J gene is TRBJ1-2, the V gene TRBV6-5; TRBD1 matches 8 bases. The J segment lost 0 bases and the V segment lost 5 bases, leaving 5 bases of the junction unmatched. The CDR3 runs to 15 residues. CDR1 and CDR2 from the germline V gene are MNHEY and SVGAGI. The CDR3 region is CASSTRQGTNYGYTF. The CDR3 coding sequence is TGTGCCAGCAGTACGCGACAGGGGACTAACTATGGCTACACCTTC.

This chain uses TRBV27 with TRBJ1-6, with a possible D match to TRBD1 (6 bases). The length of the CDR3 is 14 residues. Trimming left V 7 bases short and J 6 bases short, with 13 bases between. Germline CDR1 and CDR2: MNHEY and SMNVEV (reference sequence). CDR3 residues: CASTPRGPNSPLHF. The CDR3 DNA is TGTGCCAGCACTCCCCGGGGGCCTAATTCACCCCTCCACTTT.

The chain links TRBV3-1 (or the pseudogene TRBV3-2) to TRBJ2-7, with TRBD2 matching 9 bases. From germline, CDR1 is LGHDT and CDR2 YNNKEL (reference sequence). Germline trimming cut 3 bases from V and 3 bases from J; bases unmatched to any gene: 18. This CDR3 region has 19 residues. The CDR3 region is CASSQSVGVAGVVGYEQYF. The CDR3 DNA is TGTGCCAGCAGCCAGTCTGTAGGGGTAGCGGGAGTGGTCGGCTACGAGCAGTACTTC.

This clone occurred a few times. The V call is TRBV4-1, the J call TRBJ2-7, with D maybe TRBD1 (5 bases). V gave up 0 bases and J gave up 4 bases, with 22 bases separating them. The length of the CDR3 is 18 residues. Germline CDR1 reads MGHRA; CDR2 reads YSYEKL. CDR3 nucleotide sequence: TGCGCCAGCAGCCAAGATATTGGGGCGCCCCCATTTAGATACGAGCAGTACTTC. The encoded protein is CASSQDIGAPPFRYEQYF.

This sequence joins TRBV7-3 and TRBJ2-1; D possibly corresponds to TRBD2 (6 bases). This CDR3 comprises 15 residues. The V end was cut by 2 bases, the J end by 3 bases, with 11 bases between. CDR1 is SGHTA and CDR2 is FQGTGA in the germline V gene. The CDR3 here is CASSLEGRLYNEQFF. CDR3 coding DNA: TGTGCCAGCAGCTTAGAAGGGAGGCTCTACAATGAGCAGTTCTTC.

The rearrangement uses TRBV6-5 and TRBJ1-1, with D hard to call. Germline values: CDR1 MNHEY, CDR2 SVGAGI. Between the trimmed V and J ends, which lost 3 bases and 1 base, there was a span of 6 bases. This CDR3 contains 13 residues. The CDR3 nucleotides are TGTGCCAGCAGTTATTCCGAGAACACTGAAGCTTTCTTT. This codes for CASSYSENTEAFF.